This TCR beta chain was identified during a study of T-cell reconstitution after alpha-beta-depleted transplantation in children. As it was prepared, the TCRbeta library received unique molecular identifiers. Each CDR3 protein is one row after TCRdb ran MiXCR on the PCR reads. The sample has roughly 190,000 distinct CDR3 sequences; roughly 15% are singletons. This clonotype was recorded many times. The germline V gene has CDR1 SGHRS and CDR2 YFSETQ. This CDR3 has 16 amino acids. V gave up 4 bases and J gave up 7 bases; unmatched junction bases: 12. The sequences come from PBMCs from the stem cell graft donor, collected from the stem cell graft. The TCR was taken from a human donor who donated a stem cell graft to a child with acute lymphoblastic leukemia. The gene calls are TRBV5-1 and TRBJ2-7; 12 bases are a match to TRBD1. DNA for the CDR3: TGCGCCAGCAGCCCCGAAGGCCGGGACAGGGGGCAAGAGCAGTACTTC. Its translation is CASSPEGRDRGQEQYF.